This TCR beta chain originates from a study of T-cell memory formation after mild COVID-19. Looked up from germline, CDR1 is SGHVS and CDR2 is FQNEAQ. V was pared by 1 base and J by 2 bases, with 5 bases of the junction left unmatched. The CDR3 is 17 amino acids. This clonotype came up a few times. Antigen: not known. Study-wide results and caveats: The study found balanced CD4/CD8 in clones contracting day 15 to 85 and a CD4+ lean in later expanders. Cross-reactive memory seemingly joined, as some responding clones were found in pre-infection memory.

The 5'RACE method, run with constant-segment primers, produced TCR alpha and TCR beta cDNA libraries (carrying sample barcodes and UMIs). A single record per CDR3 protein comes from TCRdb applying MiXCR to the 5' RACE reads. The sample has 550,000 to 700,000 distinct CDR3 sequences; 15% to 20% are singletons. This TCR was recovered from an adult woman who had mild COVID-19 (a few samples of this study predate the infection). Cell type and time point are not known. The V gene is TRBV7-8, the J gene TRBJ2-3, with 11 nucleotides matching TRBD2. The sequenced material came from PBMCs or a T cell subset sorted from them (not recorded which). The CDR3 is CASSLGRLAGITDTQYF. The CDR3 coding sequence is TGTGCCAGCAGCTTAGGTCGACTAGCGGGGATCACAGATACGCAGTATTTT.